The 5 T cell receptor beta chains in this list originate from one sample, sequenced in a study of CD8 T cells in ankylosing spondylitis (dated by TCRdb to about 2017). Overall results and qualifications from the work: Blood from ankylosing spondylitis patients appeared to be characterized by a TCR beta motif made up of under ten highly homologous amino acid variants.

Receptor libraries were prepared by 5' RACE. The instrument given in TCRdb is Illumina HiSeq 2500. Starting from the raw public reads, TCRdb applied fastp trimming at Q25, assembled clones with MiXCR and retained in-frame beta chains. Identical CDR3 protein sequences are pooled into one entry, listed with their most common genes and DNA. Counted in this sample were tens of thousands of distinct CDR3 sequences; approximately 8.9% of them appeared once. Of the sample, about 30% is held by the ten largest clones. Their specific antigens are unknown. The material sequenced was blood, either unsorted or a sorted T cell fraction (not recorded which). These receptor sequences come from a male donor with ankylosing spondylitis.

This clonotype has ten or more counts. The chain links TRBV12-3 or TRBV12-4 to TRBJ2-1, with D perhaps TRBD2 (6 bases). The V and J ends lost 6 bases and 7 bases respectively, with 19 bases between them. This CDR3 is built from 15 residues. The CDR3 protein is CASRVIDGAGNEQFF. For the CDR3, the DNA is TGTGCCAGCAGGGTAATCGATGGGGCGGGGAATGAGCAGTTCTTC.

The chain employs TRBV7-9 and TRBJ2-7, with D possibly being TRBD2 (5 bases). V lost 3 bases, J lost 7 bases, and 16 bases lay in between. Looked up from germline, CDR1 is SEHNR and CDR2 is FQNEAQ (reference sequence). CDR3 length: 14 residues. The CDR3 coding sequence is TGTGCCAGCAGCTTCGGAGAGGTTAGGGAGGAGCAGTACGTC. It yields the protein CASSFGEVREEQYV.

The chain has TRBV27 and TRBJ2-3; 10 positions agree with TRBD2. Germline-derived CDR1 and CDR2 are MNHEY and SMNVEV (reference sequence). This CDR3 has 19 amino acids. The junction had 19 bases not matched to a gene; V was cut back by 5 bases and J by 5 bases. The CDR3 region is CASSPPLEGAGGPGDTQYF. The CDR3 nucleotides read TGTGCCAGCAGTCCCCCCCTCGAGGGAGCGGGAGGGCCAGGAGATACGCAGTATTTT.

This clonotype was found a few times. V is TRBV5-1 and J is TRBJ1-2; weak D call: TRBD1 (5 bases). Germline V gene lookup returns CDR1 SGHRS and CDR2 YFSETQ. The CDR3 runs 11 residues. V was pared by 6 bases and J by 6 bases, with 9 bases between. The CDR3 loop is CASTEGNGYTF. For the CDR3, the DNA is TGCGCCAGCACTGAGGGGAATGGCTACACCTTC.

This clonotype was recorded at least ten times. V usage is TRBV24-1 and J usage is TRBJ2-1, with 9 bases matching TRBD1. Germline CDR1 KGHDR, CDR2 SFDVKD. V trimming: 5 bases; J trimming: 9 bases; junction bases outside the gene matches: 7. The CDR3 extends over 14 amino acids. The DNA of the CDR3 is TGTGCCACCAGTGGTGCGACAGGGGGAAGTGAGCAGTTCTTC. It translates to CATSGATGGSEQFF.